This T cell receptor beta chain is drawn from a study of cytomegalovirus exposure and HLA in healthy donors. Libraries were prepared by immunoSEQ multiplex PCR; TCRdb keeps only in-frame clonotypes and omits some of them. Of more than 250,000 clones in the sample, less than 95% were seen once. The V gene's germline CDR1 is SGHAT and CDR2 FQNNGV. V was pared by 1 base and J by 1 base, with 0 bases of the junction left unmatched. CDR3 size: 15 residues. Only one count was recorded for this clone. Sequencing was done on a sample of PBMCs. This receptor was taken from a woman aged 25 to 45 in good health and CMV-seronegative. The chain combines TRBV11-2 with TRBJ2-1; 8 bases map to TRBD1. DNA for the CDR3: TGTGCCAGCAGCTTAGGGACAGGGTCCTACAATGAGCAGTTCTTC. It codes for CASSLGTGSYNEQFF. Full variable domain (rest looked up from reference TRBV11-2 and TRBJ2-1): EAGVAQSPRYKIIEKRQSVAFWCNPISGHATLYWYQQILGQGPKLLIQFQNNGVVDDSQLPKDRFSAERLKGVDSTLKIQPAKLEDSAVYLCASSLGTGSYNEQFFGPGTRLTVL.